This T cell receptor (beta chain) was recorded in a study of blood T cell repertoires in COVID-19 (TCRdb year 2020). For context, the study as a whole: Samples covering the acute and convalescent phases of COVID-19 were provided by collaborators in the United States, Italy and Spain. The material from the prospective study consisted of cDNA or gDNA derived from T cells, B-cell-depleted T cells, or PBMCs. Subjects who had been exposed to COVID-19, were actively infected with it, or had recovered from it provided the deeply sampled blood TCRbeta repertoires that made up the dataset. The repertoires were made available in a free public database intended to serve as a resource for research on the immune response to SARS-CoV-2. Samples came from the ongoing ImmuneRACE study (first 160 participants) plus 1,254 subjects from 6 global collaborators. Nearly every sample came with metadata listing a de-identified subject ID, COVID-19 status, age in years and sex. HLA class I and class II types, where available, came from metadata supplied by the sample provider rather than from assay-based typing.

Inclusive of the bounding cysteine and phenylalanine, the CDR3 is 14 residues long. CDR3 DNA is the only sequence kept; it has 42 bases, read in frame from the first base. Trimming removed 3 bases from V and 6 bases from J; the gene matches leave 5 bases unexplained. According to the germline V gene, CDR1 reads SGDLS and CDR2 reads YYNGEE. Participants in the prospective study were enrolled through a virtual design, were aged about 18 to 90 years, and lived in some 24 United States geographic areas. In the prospective study, participants were assigned to cohorts based on the clinical history participants reported in a screening survey and a study questionnaire. Each participant in the prospective study had whole blood, serum and a nasopharyngeal or oropharyngeal swab collected by mobile phlebotomists. Additional blood draws and questionnaires over a roughly two-month period could optionally be provided by prospective study participants. Blood samples from the prospective study were shipped frozen or at room temperature prior to DNA extraction.

TCRbeta CDR3 regions were amplified from genomic DNA using the immunoSEQ Assay, a bias-controlled multiplex PCR. In the authors' own workflow: Within the assay, amplification of reference gene primers was used to estimate how many nucleated cells each sample contained. To quantify the absolute abundance of each unique TCRbeta CDR3 rearrangement, sequence reads were collapsed and filtered. For each sample, productive Simpson clonality was calculated as the square root of Simpson's diversity index over productive rearrangements. TCRdb mirrors the immuneACCESS table, restricted to in-frame sequences. Some clones are absent from its copies; in checked studies, under half trace to an unresolved V gene, and the reason for the others is unknown. V and J calls plus clone size are reproduced from that table; the DNA served to infer D and trimming. Here the sample has 200,000 to 250,000 clones; 70% to 90% occur a single time. Nearly 7.5% of the sample lies in the top ten.

Points on this clone: Its antigen is not yet known. Per-nucleotide qualities are absent, and no much larger clonotype sits a single base away.

Overall study results and their limits: Clinical and demographic metadata were provided uncurated, with the amount varying by source and participant.

The sequence was collected from a woman aged 40 to 50 with acute COVID-19. The chain joins TRBV9 to TRBJ2-2; 7 of the junction bases match TRBD1. The specimen sequenced was PBMCs or T cells enriched from blood (not recorded which). The bases are TGTGCCAGCAGCGCCCGACAGGGCTCCGGGGAGCTGTTTTTT. This codes for CASSARQGSGELFF. Reference TRBV9 and TRBJ2-2 proteins supply the regions before and after the CDR3; the full variable domain is: DSGVTQTPKHLITATGQRVTLRCSPRSGDLSVYWYQQSLDQGLQFLIQYYNGEERAKGNILERFSAQQFPDLHSELNLSSLELGDSALYFCASSARQGSGELFFGEGSRLTVL.